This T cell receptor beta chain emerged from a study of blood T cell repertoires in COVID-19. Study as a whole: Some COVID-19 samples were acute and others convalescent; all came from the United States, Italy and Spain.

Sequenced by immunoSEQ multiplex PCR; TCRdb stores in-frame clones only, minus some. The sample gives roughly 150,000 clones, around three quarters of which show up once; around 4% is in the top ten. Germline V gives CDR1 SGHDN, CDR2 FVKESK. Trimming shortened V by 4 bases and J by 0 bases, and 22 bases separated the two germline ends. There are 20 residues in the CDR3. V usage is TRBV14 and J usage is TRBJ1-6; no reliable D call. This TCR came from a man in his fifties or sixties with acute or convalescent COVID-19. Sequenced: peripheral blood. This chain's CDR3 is CASSPSLLRAGRSYNSPLHF. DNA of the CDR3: TGTGCCAGCAGCCCCTCCCTCCTGAGGGCCGGGCGCTCCTATAATTCACCCCTCCACTTT.